This T cell receptor (beta chain) was captured by sequencing in a study of vaccination and CD4 T cells after COVID-19. Turning to the study itself: Cells were stimulated with overlapping spike peptide pools from SARS-CoV-2, HCoV-NL63, HCoV-OC43 and HCoV-229E. Researchers treated control cultures with a CEFX pool, an HIV-1 Nef pool, or no peptide. Findings and caveats of the study: The appearance of a median roughly 90% of reactive clones in convalescent patients occurred only post-vaccination.

An Oncomine TCR Beta short-read assay was used to sequence the DNA from cultured CD4+ T cells. TCRdb redid the calling of the PCR reads with MiXCR, one entry per CDR3 protein. The sample holds 15,000 or so distinct CDR3 sequences, more than 45% seen once. Regarding treatment: roughly 11-day PBMC culture with coronavirus spike peptide pools or control peptides (ViraFEST assay). Roughly 2.2 million PBMCs went into each well for culture with 8.5 to 10 IU/ml IL-2 and 7.5 to 10 ug/ml peptide pools. This CDR3 is 14 amino acids long. Unmatched junction bases numbered 4, after V lost 4 bases and J lost 1 base. Germline values: CDR1 SGHRS, CDR2 YFSETQ. About this clonotype: Its target is not known.

This sequence joins TRBV5-1 and TRBJ2-5; 7 positions match TRBD1. This TCR came from a human donor who had recovered from COVID-19. The sequenced sample was CD4+ T cells from blood, cultured in vitro. CDR3 residues: CASSDGQVQETQYF. CDR3 nucleotides: TGCGCCAGCAGCGACGGACAGGTCCAAGAGACCCAGTACTTC.